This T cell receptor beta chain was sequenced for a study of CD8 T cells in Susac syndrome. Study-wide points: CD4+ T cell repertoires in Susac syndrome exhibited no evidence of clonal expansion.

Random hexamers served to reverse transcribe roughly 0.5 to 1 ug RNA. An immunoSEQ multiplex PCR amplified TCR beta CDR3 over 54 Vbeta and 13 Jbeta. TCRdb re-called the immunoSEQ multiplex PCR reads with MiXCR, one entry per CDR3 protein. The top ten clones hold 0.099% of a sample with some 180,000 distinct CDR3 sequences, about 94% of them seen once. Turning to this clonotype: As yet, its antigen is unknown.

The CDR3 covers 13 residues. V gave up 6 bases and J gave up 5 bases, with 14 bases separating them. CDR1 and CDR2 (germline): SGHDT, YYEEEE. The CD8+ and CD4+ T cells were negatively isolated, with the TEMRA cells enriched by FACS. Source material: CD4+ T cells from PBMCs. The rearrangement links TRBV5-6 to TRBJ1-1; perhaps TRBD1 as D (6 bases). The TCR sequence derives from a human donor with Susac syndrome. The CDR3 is CASIILGGTEAFF. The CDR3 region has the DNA TGTGCCAGCATCATATTAGGGGGGACTGAAGCTTTCTTT.